This T cell receptor beta chain was found in a study of blood T cell repertoires in COVID-19. The overall study: Samples representing acute and convalescent COVID-19 were sourced from the United States, Italy and Spain.

In the original workflow: Reference gene primers were amplified, and this amplification served to estimate nucleated cell counts. Repertoires were generated with immunoSEQ multiplex PCR, while TCRdb's copy carries only in-frame clones and drops some. That table furnishes V, J and clone size, whereas the DNA furnished D and trimming. The table lists some 96,000 clones, around nine tenths of them singletons. This TCR was recovered from a man older than 75 with acute or convalescent COVID-19. The sample comprised peripheral blood.

CDR3 region: CSVEDWRAQTFF. The CDR3, as DNA: TGCAGCGTTGAAGATTGGCGAGCGCAGACTTTCTTT. This chain links TRBV29-1 with TRBJ1-1; D gene ambiguous. The germline V gene has CDR1 SQVTM and CDR2 ANQGSEA. V lost 0 bases and J 12 bases, leaving 14 bases between the germline ends. This CDR3 contains 12 residues.